This T cell receptor (beta chain) is drawn from a study of spatial heterogeneity in lung cancer. Notes on the study in general: At tumor resection, ubiquitous expanded TCRs were detected in blood more often than later.

About this clonotype: Its cognate antigen is unknown.

Time point in this sample: blood at routine non-recurrence follow-up after resection. Tumor, nontumor lung or frozen PBMC supplied whole RNA, sequenced without sorting. TCRdb re-called the 5' RACE reads with MiXCR, one entry per CDR3 protein. This repertoire shows more than 95,000 distinct CDR3 sequences, approximately 12% found once; its top ten account for roughly 17%. The CDR3 runs to 14 residues. Germline values: CDR1 GTSNPN, CDR2 SVGIG (reference sequence). The germline V and J ends were trimmed by 3 bases and 5 bases, with 14 bases remaining between them. This sample comprised PBMCs, obtained at follow-up. The rearrangement uses TRBV30 and TRBJ1-5, with TRBD1 as a possible D gene (5 bases). The clonotype comes from a male donor with early-stage non-small cell lung cancer. The CDR3 bases are TGTGCCTGGAGCGGGCAGGGTAGATATCAGCCCCAGCATTTT. Protein sequence: CAWSGQGRYQPQHF. The variable domain in full, completed from reference TRBV30 and TRBJ1-5, reads SQTIHQWPATLVQPVGSPLSLECTVEGTSNPNLYWYRQAAGRGLQLLFYSVGIGQISSEVPQNLSASRPQDRQFILSSKKLLLSDSGFYLCAWSGQGRYQPQHFGDGTRLSIL.